Included here is one TCR beta chain sequence, with context. This clonotype was seen a handful of times. The antigen this receptor binds is unknown. Per-base qualities were not stored, and no clone one base away is much larger. This sample stems from a study of identical twins (dated by TCRdb to about 2016). Context from the whole study: To test whether fetal clonotypes persist, this study deep-sequenced TCR alpha and beta repertoires from monozygotic twins, from unrelated adults of various ages, and from cord blood. To rule out contamination, the twin experiments were replicated at different times with different library preparation protocols.

Every donor in the study was a healthy Caucasian. Points the paper makes about the study in general: Excess twin sharing in beta out-of-frame sequences was weaker because fewer shared sequences lowered the signal-to-noise ratio. Zero-insertion analyses could be partly confounded by invariant T cells such as MAIT and iNKT, though diverse VJ usage argued against such confounding for most clonotypes. Compared with coincidental sharing between unrelated individuals, out-of-frame TCR alpha sequences shared between twins showed an excess of sequences with low generation probability. Fewer insertions were carried by abundant cord blood beta clonotypes, a similar but weaker trend appeared in young adult naive repertoires, and no such trend appeared in memory repertoires. Because the same donors could not be followed over many years, the conclusions depended on cross-sectional statistical analysis. In monozygotic twins, out-of-frame TCR alpha sharing was systematically underestimated by recombination models, although the models agreed with sharing between unrelated individuals.

The protocol used for the library was 5' RACE. Sequencing took place on an Illumina HiSeq 2000. A universal primer binding site was added through template switching, and the final cDNA carried a unique molecular identifier so that TCR cDNA molecules could be counted accurately. Specific primers in the conserved constant-segment region were used to synthesize first-strand cDNA for TCR alpha and beta chains. To control for contamination, each cDNA library was double barcoded with a SMART-Mk sample barcode plus Illumina barcodes. TruSeq adapter sequences, together with Illumina sample barcodes, were added in two successive PCR steps. The TCR alpha and beta cDNA libraries were sequenced on the Illumina HiSeq platform using custom primers. Concerning the study's data processing: MiGEC processed the raw reads to extract unique molecular identifiers, while MiXCR was used to determine the CDR3 positions. For each individual, recombination models were inferred using an EM algorithm with the repgenHMM and IGoR tools. The analysis of shared clonotypes was done with the tcR package in R, with sharing normalized by the product of cloneset sizes. To study raw recombination free of thymic and clonal selection effects, out-of-frame nonproductive sequences were analyzed. Using fastp trimming at Q25 and MiXCR clonotype assembly, TCRdb reanalyzed the public sequencing data and kept in-frame beta chains. Entries are consolidated by CDR3 protein sequence, retaining the most common genes and DNA. V and J calls and clone size were set by TCRdb, not the authors. The sample table shows 1.5 million to 2 million distinct CDR3 sequences, and 25% to 35% are seen once. The ten top clones hold roughly 0.3% of the sample.

Including the terminal cysteine and phenylalanine, the CDR3 comprises 14 residues. CDR3 DNA only is kept here, 42 bases in frame from base 1. CDR1 LNHDA and CDR2 SQIVND were looked up in the germline V gene (reference sequence). V was cut back by 0 bases and J by 5 bases, leaving a gap of 8 bases between them. The sequence is built from TRBV19 and TRBJ1-5, with an unclear D gene assignment. The sequence was obtained from a newborn girl in good health. Sequencing used cord blood. The DNA is TGTGCCAGTAGTATAGATACCGGGGATCAGCCCCAGCATTTT. The translation is CASSIDTGDQPQHF.